This section outlines one T cell receptor (beta chain) sequence together with its context. In the same sample, other DNA sequences code for this CDR3. This entry is derived from a study of blood T cell repertoires in COVID-19. Study-level background: Sites across the United States, Italy and Spain contributed samples from acute and convalescent COVID-19.

In the study's own analysis: Estimated nucleated cell counts came from reference gene primer amplification. Here immunoSEQ multiplex PCR was the method, and the copy in TCRdb shows in-frame clones only, minus some. V and J calls and clone size are as listed in that table; D and trimming were resolved from the DNA. The table includes 390,000 or so clones, over 75% detected once. This CDR3 contains 14 residues. The V end lost 3 bases, the J end lost 7 bases, and 10 bases lay between the germline ends. The germline V gene encodes CDR1 MNHEY and CDR2 SMNVEV (reference sequence). While infection was still active, Seattle patients were enrolled and then followed longitudinally.

This chain uses TRBV27 with TRBJ1-6; D possibly corresponds to TRBD1 (6 bases). The TCR comes from a woman in her twenties or thirties with COVID-19, enrolled during active disease. What was sequenced was peripheral blood. CDR3 amino acids: CASSFAGANSPLHF. CDR3 bases: TGTGCCAGCAGTTTCGCAGGGGCGAATTCACCCCTCCACTTT.